This T cell receptor (beta chain) emerged from a study of blood T cell repertoires in COVID-19. Study details: The United States, Italy and Spain were the sources of the acute and convalescent COVID-19 samples. Nucleic acid was either cDNA or gDNA, and it came from T cells, B-cell-depleted T cells, or PBMCs.

This clone was detected a few times. CDR1 and CDR2 from the germline V gene are SNHLY and FYNNEI. With 10 bases removed from V and 3 bases from J, the gap between germline ends came to 12 bases. The CDR3 length is 12 residues. Per the original methods: Estimates of nucleated cell counts were drawn from the amplification of reference gene primers. Sequencing was performed with immunoSEQ multiplex PCR; in TCRdb, only in-frame clones are kept and a portion is missing. V and J calls and clone size are as listed in that table; D and trimming were resolved from the DNA. The table has fewer than 90,000 clones, approximately 85% seen once; the top ten hold around a third.

The chain carries TRBV2 and TRBJ2-5; tentatively, D is TRBD2 (6 bases). What was sequenced was peripheral blood. The source is an older man with acute or convalescent COVID-19. CDR3 bases: TGTGCCACCCTCGGGGGTGAAGAGACCCAGTACTTC. It encodes CATLGGEETQYF.